The 17 T cell receptor beta chains below come from one sample, sequenced in a study of CD8+CD57+ T cells in acquired aplastic anemia. Patients chosen for sequencing had CD8+CD57+ cells that had expanded, as shown by flow cytometry. Genomic DNA, serving as template, underwent TCR beta VDJ and CDR3 profiling. A single record per CDR3 protein comes from TCRdb applying MiXCR to the reads. The top ten hold roughly 13% of the sample, which has about 180,000 distinct CDR3 sequences, roughly 50% seen once. Material: sorted CD4+, CD8+, or CD8+CD57+ T cells (not recorded which) from PBMCs. Receptors originate from a human donor with aplastic anemia.

CDR3: CATSPDRQETQYF. In nucleotides, the CDR3 is TGTGCCACCTCCCCTGACAGACAAGAGACCCAGTACTTC. The chain links TRBV12-3 or TRBV12-4 to TRBJ2-5; maybe TRBD1 (5 bases). This CDR3 is built from 13 residues. Trimming cost V 10 bases and J 2 bases, with 14 bases left between them.

The V call is TRBV5-4, the J call TRBJ2-5; 9 positions agree with TRBD2. CDR1 and CDR2 (germline): SGHNT, YYREEE (reference sequence). The length of the CDR3 is 16 residues. The V and J ends lost 1 base and 5 bases, in that order; junction bases with no gene match: 9. CDR3 sequence reads: CASSLRAGGPMETQYF. CDR3 sequence (DNA): TGTGCCAGCAGCTTGAGGGCGGGGGGGCCGATGGAGACCCAGTACTTC.

On this clonotype: One junction end does not reproduce the germline sequence, and a read error may be involved. This chain connects TRBV28 to TRBJ2-1; D unresolved. The CDR3 runs to 15 residues. Germline V gene sequence: CDR1 MDHEN, CDR2 SYDVKM. The DNA of the CDR3 is TGTGCCGGCAGTTCCCAGGCAGGTCCCTACAATGAGCAGTTCTTC. It encodes CAGSSQAGPYNEQFF.

The table lists this clonotype with a few counts. The rearrangement links TRBV5-8 to TRBJ2-7, with 10 bases identical to TRBD1. The CDR3 length is 16 residues. CDR1 is SGHTS and CDR2 is YDEGEE in the germline V gene. V lost 2 bases, J lost 5 bases, and 10 bases stayed unmatched. CDR3 in DNA: TGTGCCAGCAGCTTACCCGGGACAGGGACAGGGGACGAGCAGTACTTC. Translating gives CASSLPGTGTGDEQYF. The whole variable domain, filled in from reference TRBV5-8 and TRBJ2-7, reads EAGVTQSPTHLIKTRGQQATLRCSPISGHTSVYWYQQALGLGLQFLLWYDEGEERNRGNFPPRFSGRQFPNYSSELNVNALELEDSALYLCASSLPGTGTGDEQYFGPGTRLTVT.

This clonotype showed up just a few times. The chain has TRBV7-8 and TRBJ1-6, with 7 bases aligning to TRBD1. Germline loops: CDR1 SGHVS, CDR2 FQNEAQ. V shed 5 bases, J shed 6 bases, and the junction held 7 bases outside the gene matches. The CDR3 runs 15 residues. DNA of the CDR3: TGTGCCAGCAGCGAGACAGGGTCGGGTAATTCACCCCTCCACTTT. Translation gives CASSETGSGNSPLHF.

J is TRBJ2-5 and V is TRBV20-1, with D perhaps being TRBD1 or TRBD2 (5 bases each). The CDR3 is made up of 14 amino acids. Germline lookup yields CDR1 DFQATT and CDR2 SNEGSKA (reference sequence). Trimming left V 1 base short and J 3 bases short, with 12 bases between. The CDR3 is CSARGLRGEETQYF. CDR3 bases: TGCAGTGCTAGAGGGCTGAGGGGTGAAGAGACCCAGTACTTC.

This clonotype has a single count. The gene calls are TRBV4-2 and TRBJ1-2; D gene ambiguous. The ends were cut back, 6 bases at V and 3 bases at J, with 26 bases in the middle. Germline CDR1 and CDR2: LGHNA and YNFKEQ. This CDR3 is built from 18 residues. CDR3 coding DNA: TGTGCCAGCAGGCCCCCCGTATCTGGGGTCCCTGGGGACTATGGCTACACCTTC. It yields the protein CASRPPVSGVPGDYGYTF.

With respect to this clonotype: Lacking the conserved final phenylalanine or tryptophan, this CDR3 likely reflects a read error. The rearrangement uses TRBV2 and TRBJ1-6; tentative D call: TRBD1 (6 bases). CDR1 is SNHLY and CDR2 is FYNNEI in the germline V gene. This CDR3 comprises 15 residues. The V gene lost 5 bases and the J gene lost 5 bases, with 13 bases spanning the gap. The CDR3 DNA is TGTGCCAGCAGTTGGGACACCACAAATAATTCACCCCTCCACCTT. This codes for CASSWDTTNNSPLHL.

This clonotype was picked up many times. The chain carries TRBV3-1 and TRBJ2-3; D is unresolved. This CDR3 spans 13 amino acids. The V end lost 2 bases, the J end lost 4 bases, and 7 bases lay between the germline ends. Germline V gene lookup returns CDR1 LGHDT and CDR2 YNNKEL (reference sequence). The CDR3 loop is CASSQFASDTQYF. CDR3 bases: TGTGCCAGCAGCCAATTTGCTTCAGATACGCAGTATTTT.

This clonotype has just a few counts. J is TRBJ2-5 and V is TRBV10-1; 8 bases are a match to TRBD1. The ends lost 1 base at V and 2 bases at J; junction bases unmatched: 6. This CDR3 comprises 16 residues. Germline V lookup: CDR1 WNHNN, CDR2 SYGVQD (reference sequence). CDR3 amino acids: CASSELRYRGQETQYF. CDR3 nucleotides: TGCGCCAGCAGTGAGTTACGGTACAGGGGGCAAGAGACCCAGTACTTC.

This clonotype was counted at least ten times. The V and J genes are TRBV6-1 and TRBJ1-2; maybe TRBD1 (5 bases). The CDR3 extends over 14 amino acids. V lost 8 bases and J lost 0, with 13 bases in between. Germline V CDR1 and CDR2: MNHNS, SASEGT. In nucleotides, the CDR3 is TGTGCCAGCGATACCCGACAGTCTAACTATGGCTACACCTTC. Its translation: CASDTRQSNYGYTF.

The CDR3 loop is CASSRIAGINNEQFF. CDR3 nucleotide sequence: TGCGCCAGCAGCCGTATAGCGGGTATTAACAATGAGCAGTTCTTC. V is TRBV4-1 and J is TRBJ2-1; the match to TRBD2 covers 7 bases. The CDR3 consists of 15 residues. CDR1 and CDR2 from the germline V gene are MGHRA and YSYEKL. The ends lost 4 bases at V and 5 bases at J; junction bases unmatched: 8.

The V gene is TRBV5-8, the J gene TRBJ1-1, with D possibly being TRBD1 (5 bases). Germline assignment: CDR1 SGHTS and CDR2 YDEGEE. Trimming left V 3 bases short and J 0 bases short, with 12 bases between. There are 15 residues in the CDR3. The CDR3 loop is CASSWVGGMNTEAFF. The CDR3, as DNA: TGTGCCAGCAGCTGGGTTGGGGGGATGAACACTGAAGCTTTCTTT.

In regard to this clonotype: This may be a read error, as it is one base from a much larger clone. The chain combines TRBV19 with TRBJ2-2; 11 bases map to TRBD2. Per germline, CDR1 LNHDA and CDR2 SQIVND (reference sequence). This CDR3 has 16 amino acids. CDR3 loop: CASRTSGGLHTGELSF. CDR3 coding DNA: TGTGCCAGTAGAACTAGCGGGGGCCTACACACCGGGGAGCTGTCTTTT. Combining the CDR3 with reference TRBV19 and TRBJ2-2 gives the whole variable domain DGGITQSPKYLFRKEGQNVTLSCEQNLNHDAMYWYRQDPGQGLRLIYYSQIVNDFQKGDIAEGYSVSREKKESFPLTVTSAQKNPTAFYLCASRTSGGLHTGELSFGEGSRLTVL.

There are many counts of this clonotype. The chain uses TRBV19 and TRBJ1-4; D not resolved. The CDR3 runs to 16 residues. Trimming removed 3 bases at V and 8 bases at J, with 19 bases between. Per germline, CDR1 LNHDA and CDR2 SQIVND (reference sequence). The CDR3 DNA sequence: TGTGCCAGTAGTATTATCCGCAGGTCGAAAGGGGAAAAACTGTTTTTT. Its protein product is CASSIIRRSKGEKLFF.

This clonotype was seen a single time. The chain uses TRBV5-1 and TRBJ1-4; D is undetermined. The CDR3 runs 13 residues. Germline CDR1 is SGHRS and CDR2 is YFSETQ. V was pared by 4 bases and J by 8 bases, with 12 bases between. The CDR3 spells CASSEDVREKLFF. For the CDR3, the DNA is TGCGCCAGCAGCGAGGACGTTAGGGAAAAACTGTTTTTT.

V gene TRBV2 combines with J gene TRBJ1-3; D perhaps matches TRBD1 (6 bases). The germline V and J ends were trimmed by 1 base and 4 bases, with 11 bases remaining between them. The CDR3 loop spans 15 amino acids. CDR1 is SNHLY, CDR2 FYNNEI, per germline. As DNA, the CDR3 is TGTGCCAGCAGTGAAGAGGAAACAGGGGGAAACACCATATATTTT. This encodes CASSEEETGGNTIYF.